The sequence of this T cell receptor (beta chain) was determined in a study of blood T cell repertoires in COVID-19. This study enrolled people aged 18 to 89 from roughly 24 US geographic areas. Cohort 3 donors counted as recovered after two negative PCRs, clearance, or resolved symptoms. The table came from immunoSEQ multiplex PCR; TCRdb's copy has only in-frame clones and leaves some out. The table includes 310,000 or so clones, 70% to 90% detected once. There are a few counts of this clone. The CDR3 totals 10 residues. Germline CDR1 SQVTM, CDR2 ANQGSEA. The chain uses TRBV29-1 and TRBJ2-1; D may be TRBD2 (6 bases). The sequence was collected from a woman aged 18 to 35 who had recovered from COVID-19. The specimen sequenced was PBMCs or T cells enriched from blood (not recorded which). CDR3 amino acids: CTGGGNEQFF. CDR3 nucleotide sequence: TGCACTGGGGGAGGCAATGAGCAGTTCTTC.